This TCR beta chain was retrieved from a study of T-cell memory formation after mild COVID-19. Study details: Clusters were largely donor specific. General study findings and limits: There was no confirmation that second-wave clones peaking on day 37 were SARS-CoV-2 specific.

Note on this clonotype: Antigen specificity is unknown.

Looked up from germline, CDR1 is SGHRS and CDR2 is YFSETQ. The CDR3 is made up of 13 amino acids. Trimming cost V 4 bases and J 0 bases, with 8 bases left between them. Barcoded TCR alpha and TCR beta cDNA libraries with UMIs came from 5'RACE using constant-segment primers. TCRdb independently ran MiXCR on the 5' RACE reads; one entry per CDR3 protein. The sample has roughly 110,000 distinct CDR3 sequences, over 13% seen once. The clonotype originates from a man aged 18 to 29 who had mild COVID-19 (a few samples of this study predate the infection). Cell type and time point are not known. The V and J genes are TRBV5-1 and TRBJ2-7; D is unresolved. Input material: PBMCs or a T cell subset sorted from them (not recorded which). The CDR3 DNA reads TGCGCCAGCAGCCCCTCGAGCTCCTACGAGCAGTACTTC. Protein: CASSPSSSYEQYF.